These 2 T cell receptor beta chains came from one sample sequenced in a study of PD-1 blockade in classical Hodgkin lymphoma. This table comes from immunoSEQ multiplex PCR, and its TCRdb copy is limited to in-frame clones, with some not included. This sample has about 30,000 clones; roughly 90% occur once, and the top ten carry roughly 1.2%. The sample's time point: newly diagnosed, previously untreated cHL patient sample. Negative magnetic selection isolated CD4+ T cells from thawed PBMCs. Material: CD4+ T cells from blood. The receptor source for this set is a human donor with classical Hodgkin lymphoma.

This chain uses TRBV29-1 with TRBJ1-2; 7 positions agree with TRBD1. Germline CDR1 SQVTM, CDR2 ANQGSEA. The V gene end was trimmed by 5 bases and the J gene end by 3 bases; junction bases not matched to a gene: 3. The CDR3 has 12 residues. The CDR3 region has the DNA TGCAGCGTTCGCAGGGGGGACTATGGCTACACCTTC. Translating gives CSVRRGDYGYTF.

This rearrangement joins TRBV13 to TRBJ2-2; 7 nucleotides align to TRBD2. The J segment lost 4 bases and the V segment lost 4 bases, leaving 9 bases of the junction unmatched. The V gene's germline CDR1 is PRHDT and CDR2 FYEKMQ (reference sequence). The CDR3 length is 16 residues. The CDR3 DNA is TGTGCCAGCAGCTCCGACGGACTAGTGGGCACCGGGGAGCTGTTTTTT. Amino acids: CASSSDGLVGTGELFF.